This T cell receptor beta chain was obtained from a study of blood T cell repertoires in COVID-19. Study-level information: Samples taken during acute and convalescent COVID-19 were collected in the United States, Italy and Spain. PBMCs, B-cell-depleted T cells, or T cells provided the cDNA or gDNA that made up the material.

In the study's own analysis: It was from reference gene primer amplification that nucleated cell counts were estimated. Sequencing was performed with immunoSEQ multiplex PCR; in TCRdb, only in-frame clones are kept and a portion is missing. V and J calls and clone size come straight from that table; D and trimming were deduced from the DNA. The profile shows more than 400,000 clones, approximately 85% of them singletons. Trimming took 1 base from V and 7 from J, leaving 10 bases between them. Germline V gene lookup returns CDR1 MDHEN and CDR2 SYDVKM. The CDR3 is 13 amino acids. This TCR was sampled from a human donor in a cohort sampled during active COVID-19. V usage is TRBV28 and J usage is TRBJ1-2; tentatively, D is TRBD1 (5 bases). Sequenced material: peripheral blood. The CDR3 region is CASSLSLGGGYTF. The DNA of the CDR3 is TGTGCCAGCAGTTTATCCCTGGGGGGTGGCTACACCTTC.